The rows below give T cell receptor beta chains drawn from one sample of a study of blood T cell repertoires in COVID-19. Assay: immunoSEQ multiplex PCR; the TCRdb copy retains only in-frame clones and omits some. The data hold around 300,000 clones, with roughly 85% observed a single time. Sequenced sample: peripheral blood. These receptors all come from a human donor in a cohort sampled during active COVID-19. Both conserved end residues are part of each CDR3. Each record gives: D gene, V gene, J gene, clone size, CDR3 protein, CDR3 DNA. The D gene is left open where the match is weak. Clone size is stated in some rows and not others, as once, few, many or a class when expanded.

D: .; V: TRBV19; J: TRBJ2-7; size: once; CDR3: CASSIGQGGEQYF; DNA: TGTGCCAGTAGTATAGGGCAGGGCGGCGAGCAGTACTTC
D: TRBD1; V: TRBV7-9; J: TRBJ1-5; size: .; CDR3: CASSSGQGQPQHF; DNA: TGTGCCAGCAGCTCCGGACAGGGTCAGCCCCAGCATTTT
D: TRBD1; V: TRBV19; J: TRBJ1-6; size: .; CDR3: CASTSTRTGGNSPLHF; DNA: TGTGCCAGTACCTCCACTCGGACAGGGGGAAATTCACCCCTCCACTTT
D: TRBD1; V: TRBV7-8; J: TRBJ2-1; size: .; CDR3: CASSTRDRVYNEQFF; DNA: TGTGCCAGCAGCACACGGGACAGGGTATACAATGAGCAGTTCTTC
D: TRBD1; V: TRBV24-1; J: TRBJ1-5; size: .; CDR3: CATSVDRERPNQPQHF; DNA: TGTGCCACCAGTGTTGACAGGGAGAGGCCCAATCAGCCCCAGCATTTT
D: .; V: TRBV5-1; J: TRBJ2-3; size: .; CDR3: CASSLGRVAPDTQYF; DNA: TGCGCCAGCAGCTTGGGGCGGGTTGCCCCAGATACGCAGTATTTT
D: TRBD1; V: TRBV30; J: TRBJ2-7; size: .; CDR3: CAWIGQGASEQYF; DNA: TGTGCCTGGATCGGGCAGGGGGCTTCCGAGCAGTACTTC
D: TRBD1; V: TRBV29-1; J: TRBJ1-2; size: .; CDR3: CSVGVVGGDGYTF; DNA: TGCAGCGTTGGGGTGGTAGGGGGCGATGGCTACACCTTC
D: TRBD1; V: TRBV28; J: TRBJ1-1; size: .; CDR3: CASSPRGRGAFF; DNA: TGTGCCAGCAGTCCGAGGGGGCGCGGGGCTTTCTTT
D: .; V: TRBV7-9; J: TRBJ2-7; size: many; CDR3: CASSLVSESGQYF; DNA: TGTGCCAGCAGCTTAGTATCGGAGTCGGGGCAGTACTTC
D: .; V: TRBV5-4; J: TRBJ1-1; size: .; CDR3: CASISGGGDEAFF; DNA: TGTGCCAGCATCTCCGGTGGGGGGGATGAAGCTTTCTTT
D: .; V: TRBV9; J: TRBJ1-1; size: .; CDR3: CASSAVNRDVEAFF; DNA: TGTGCCAGCAGCGCCGTAAACAGGGACGTAGAAGCTTTCTTT
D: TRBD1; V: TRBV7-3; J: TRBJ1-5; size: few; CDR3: CASSLGQGVSQPQHF; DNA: TGTGCCAGCAGCTTGGGACAGGGTGTCAGTCAGCCCCAGCATTTT
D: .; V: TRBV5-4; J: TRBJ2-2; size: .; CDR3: CASSLAVGGYATGELFF; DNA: TGTGCCAGCAGCTTGGCCGTTGGGGGCTACGCCACCGGGGAGCTGTTTTTT
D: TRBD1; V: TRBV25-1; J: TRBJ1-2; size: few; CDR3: CASSQGQGRFPYGYTF; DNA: TGTGCCAGCAGCCAAGGACAGGGGCGCTTTCCCTATGGCTACACCTTC